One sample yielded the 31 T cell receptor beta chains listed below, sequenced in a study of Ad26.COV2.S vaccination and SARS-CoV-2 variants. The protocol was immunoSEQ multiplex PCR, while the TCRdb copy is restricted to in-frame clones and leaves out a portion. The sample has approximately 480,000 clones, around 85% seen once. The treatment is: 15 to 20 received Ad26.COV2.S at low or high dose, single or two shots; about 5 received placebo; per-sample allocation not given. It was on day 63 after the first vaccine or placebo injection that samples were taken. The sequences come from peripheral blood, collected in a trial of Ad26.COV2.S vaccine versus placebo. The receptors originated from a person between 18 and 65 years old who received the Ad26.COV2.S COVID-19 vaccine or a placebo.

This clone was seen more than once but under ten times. CDR3 bases: TGTGCCAGCAGCTCAATAGCGGGATTTGGGACCGGGGAGCTGTTTTTT. Its translation: CASSSIAGFGTGELFF. The genes are TRBV7-6 and TRBJ2-2; 8 bases agree with TRBD2. V trimming: 4 bases; J trimming: 5 bases; junction bases outside the gene matches: 9. The CDR3 loop spans 16 amino acids. The V gene's germline CDR1 is SGHVS and CDR2 FNYEAQ.

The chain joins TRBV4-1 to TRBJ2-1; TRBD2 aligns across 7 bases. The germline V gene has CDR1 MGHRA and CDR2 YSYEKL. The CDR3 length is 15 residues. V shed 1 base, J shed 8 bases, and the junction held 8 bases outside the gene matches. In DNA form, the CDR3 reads TGCGCCAGCAGCCAAGTCGGGCGGGAGAGGGATGAGCAGTTCTTC. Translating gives CASSQVGRERDEQFF.

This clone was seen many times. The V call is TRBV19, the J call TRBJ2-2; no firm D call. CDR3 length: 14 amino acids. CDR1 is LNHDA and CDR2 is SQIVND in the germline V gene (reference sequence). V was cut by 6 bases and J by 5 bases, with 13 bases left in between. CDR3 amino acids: CASSEWGYTGELFF. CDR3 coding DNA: TGTGCCAGTAGCGAGTGGGGATATACCGGGGAGCTGTTTTTT.

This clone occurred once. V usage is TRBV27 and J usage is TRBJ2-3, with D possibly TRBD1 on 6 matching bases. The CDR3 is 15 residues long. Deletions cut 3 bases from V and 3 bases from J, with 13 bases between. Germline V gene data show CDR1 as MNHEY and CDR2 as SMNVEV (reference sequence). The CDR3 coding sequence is TGTGCCAGCAGTTTTGCCAGGGGTGGAACAGATACGCAGTATTTT. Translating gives CASSFARGGTDTQYF.

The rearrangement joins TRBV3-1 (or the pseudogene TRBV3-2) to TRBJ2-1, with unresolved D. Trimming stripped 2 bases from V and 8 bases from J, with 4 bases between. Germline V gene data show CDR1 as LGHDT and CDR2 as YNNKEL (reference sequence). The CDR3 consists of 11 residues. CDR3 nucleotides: TGTGCCAGCAGCCAAACCTATGAGCAGTTCTTC. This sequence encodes CASSQTYEQFF.

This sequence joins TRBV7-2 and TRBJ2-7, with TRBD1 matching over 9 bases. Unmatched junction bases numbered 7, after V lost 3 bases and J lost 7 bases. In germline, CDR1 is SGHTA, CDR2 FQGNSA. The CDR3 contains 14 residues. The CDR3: CASSLTGGPWEQYF. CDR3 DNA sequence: TGTGCCAGCAGCTTGACAGGGGGTCCTTGGGAGCAGTACTTC.

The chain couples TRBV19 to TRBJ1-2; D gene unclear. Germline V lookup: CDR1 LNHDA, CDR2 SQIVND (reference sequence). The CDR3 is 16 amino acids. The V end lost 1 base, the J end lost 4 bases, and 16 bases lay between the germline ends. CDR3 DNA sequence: TGTGCCAGTAGTATAGCTGCGGGAGACCCCCTCTATGGCTACACCTTC. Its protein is CASSIAAGDPLYGYTF.

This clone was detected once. CDR3 sequence (DNA): TGCGCCAGCAGCTTGGCCGCGGGAGGGACCTACGAGCAGTACTTC. As protein: CASSLAAGGTYEQYF. This sequence joins TRBV5-1 and TRBJ2-7; TRBD2 matches at 9 bases. The CDR3 contains 15 residues. The junction had 3 bases not matched to a gene; V was cut back by 0 bases and J by 2 bases. Germline V gene data show CDR1 as SGHRS and CDR2 as YFSETQ.

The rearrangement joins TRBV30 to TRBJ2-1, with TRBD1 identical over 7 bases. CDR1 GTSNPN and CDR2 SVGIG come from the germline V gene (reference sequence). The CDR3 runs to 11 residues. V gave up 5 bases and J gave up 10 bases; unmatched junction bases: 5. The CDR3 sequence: CAWVDRDEQFF. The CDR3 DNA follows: TGTGCCTGGGTTGACAGGGACGAGCAGTTCTTC. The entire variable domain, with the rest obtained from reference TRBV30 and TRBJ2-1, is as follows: SQTIHQWPATLVQPVGSPLSLECTVEGTSNPNLYWYRQAAGRGLQLLFYSVGIGQISSEVPQNLSASRPQDRQFILSSKKLLLSDSGFYLCAWVDRDEQFFGPGTRLTVL.

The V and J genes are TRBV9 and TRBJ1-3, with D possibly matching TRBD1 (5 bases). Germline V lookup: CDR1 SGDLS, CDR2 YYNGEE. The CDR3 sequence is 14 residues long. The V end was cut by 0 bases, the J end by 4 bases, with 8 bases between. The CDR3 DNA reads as TGTGCCAGCAGCGTAGTAGGGGCGGGAAACACCATATATTTT. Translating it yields CASSVVGAGNTIYF.

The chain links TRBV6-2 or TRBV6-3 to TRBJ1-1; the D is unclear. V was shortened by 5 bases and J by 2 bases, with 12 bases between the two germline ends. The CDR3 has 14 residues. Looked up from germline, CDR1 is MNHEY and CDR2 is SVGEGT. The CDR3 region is CASSNIRINTEAFF. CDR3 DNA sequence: TGTGCCAGCAGTAACATAAGGATTAACACTGAAGCTTTCTTT.

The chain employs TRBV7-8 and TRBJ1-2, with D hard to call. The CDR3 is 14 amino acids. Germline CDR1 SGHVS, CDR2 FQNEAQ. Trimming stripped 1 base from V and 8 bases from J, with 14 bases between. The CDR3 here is CASSLDGSVLGYTF. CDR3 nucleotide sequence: TGTGCCAGCAGCTTAGATGGATCAGTCTTGGGCTACACCTTC.

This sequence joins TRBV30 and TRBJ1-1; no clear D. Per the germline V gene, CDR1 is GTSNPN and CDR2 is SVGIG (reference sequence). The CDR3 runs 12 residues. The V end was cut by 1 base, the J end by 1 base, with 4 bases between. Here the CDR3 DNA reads TGTGCCTGGAGTGGCAGGAACACTGAAGCTTTCTTT. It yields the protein CAWSGRNTEAFF.

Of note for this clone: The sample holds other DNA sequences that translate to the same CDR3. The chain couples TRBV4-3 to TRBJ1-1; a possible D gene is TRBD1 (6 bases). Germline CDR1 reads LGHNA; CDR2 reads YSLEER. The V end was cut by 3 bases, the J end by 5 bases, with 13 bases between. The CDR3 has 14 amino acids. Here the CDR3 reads CASSQETGRTEAFF. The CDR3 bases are TGCGCCAGCAGCCAGGAAACAGGGCGAACTGAAGCTTTCTTT.

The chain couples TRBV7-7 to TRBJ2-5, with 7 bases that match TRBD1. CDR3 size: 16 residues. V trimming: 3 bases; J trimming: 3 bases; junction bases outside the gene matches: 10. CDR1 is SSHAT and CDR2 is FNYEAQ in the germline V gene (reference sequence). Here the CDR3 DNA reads TGTGCCAGCAGCTTCGGCGAGGCAGGGGGTGAAGAGACCCAGTACTTC. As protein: CASSFGEAGGEETQYF. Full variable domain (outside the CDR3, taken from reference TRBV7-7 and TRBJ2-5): GAGVSQSPRYKVTKRGQDVTLRCDPISSHATLYWYQQALGQGPEFLTYFNYEAQPDKSGLPSDRFSAERPEGSISTLTIQRTEQRDSAMYRCASSFGEAGGEETQYFGPGTRLLVL.

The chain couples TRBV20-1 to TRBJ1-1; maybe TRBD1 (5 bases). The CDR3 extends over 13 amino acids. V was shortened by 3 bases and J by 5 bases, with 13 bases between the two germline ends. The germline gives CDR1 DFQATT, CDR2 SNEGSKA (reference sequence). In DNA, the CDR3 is TGCAGTGCTAGTTCCAGGGTCGGGACTGAAGCTTTCTTT. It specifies CSASSRVGTEAFF.

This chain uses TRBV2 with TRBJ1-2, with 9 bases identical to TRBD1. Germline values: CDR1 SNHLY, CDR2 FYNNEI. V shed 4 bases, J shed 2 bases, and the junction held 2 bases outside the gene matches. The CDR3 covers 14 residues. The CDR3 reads CASSATGGNYGYTF. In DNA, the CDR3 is TGTGCCAGCAGTGCGACAGGGGGGAACTATGGCTACACCTTC.

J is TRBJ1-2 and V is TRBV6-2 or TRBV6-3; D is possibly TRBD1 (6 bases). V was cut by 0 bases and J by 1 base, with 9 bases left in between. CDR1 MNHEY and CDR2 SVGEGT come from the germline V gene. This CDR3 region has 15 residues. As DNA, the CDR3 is TGTGCCAGCAGTTACTCACAGGGACGTAACTATGGCTACACCTTC. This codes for CASSYSQGRNYGYTF.

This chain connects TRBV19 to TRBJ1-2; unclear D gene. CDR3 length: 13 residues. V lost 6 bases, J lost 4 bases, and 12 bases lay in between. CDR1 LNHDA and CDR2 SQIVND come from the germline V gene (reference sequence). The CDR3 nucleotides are TGTGCCAGTAGGTCGGTGGACGCCTATGGCTACACCTTC. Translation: CASRSVDAYGYTF.

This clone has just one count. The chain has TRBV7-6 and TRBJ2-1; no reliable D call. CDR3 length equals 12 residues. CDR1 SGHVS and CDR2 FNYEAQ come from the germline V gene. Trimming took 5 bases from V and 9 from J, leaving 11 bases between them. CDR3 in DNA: TGTGCCAGCAGCCTAAGCTGGGGTGAGCAGTTCTTC. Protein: CASSLSWGEQFF.

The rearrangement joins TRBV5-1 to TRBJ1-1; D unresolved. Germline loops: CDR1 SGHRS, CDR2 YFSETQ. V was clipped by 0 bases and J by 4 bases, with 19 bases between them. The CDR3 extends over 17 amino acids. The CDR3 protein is CASSLATLTSAGTEAFF. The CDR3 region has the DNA TGCGCCAGCAGCTTGGCCACTCTGACCTCGGCGGGCACTGAAGCTTTCTTT.

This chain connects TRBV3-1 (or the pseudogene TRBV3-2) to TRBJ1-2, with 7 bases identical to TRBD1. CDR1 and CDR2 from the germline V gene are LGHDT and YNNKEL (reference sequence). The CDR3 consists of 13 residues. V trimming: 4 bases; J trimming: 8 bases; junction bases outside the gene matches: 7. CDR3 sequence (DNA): TGTGCCAGCAGCCTTGGAAACAGGGGAGGCTACACCTTC. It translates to CASSLGNRGGYTF.

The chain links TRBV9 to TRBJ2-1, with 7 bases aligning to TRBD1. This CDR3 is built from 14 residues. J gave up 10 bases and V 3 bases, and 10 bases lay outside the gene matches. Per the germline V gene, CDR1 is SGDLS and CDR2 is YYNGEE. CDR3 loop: CASSASTGFREQFF. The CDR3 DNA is TGTGCCAGCAGCGCCTCGACAGGGTTTAGAGAGCAGTTCTTC. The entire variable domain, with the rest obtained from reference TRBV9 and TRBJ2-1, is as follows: DSGVTQTPKHLITATGQRVTLRCSPRSGDLSVYWYQQSLDQGLQFLIQYYNGEERAKGNILERFSAQQFPDLHSELNLSSLELGDSALYFCASSASTGFREQFFGPGTRLTVL.

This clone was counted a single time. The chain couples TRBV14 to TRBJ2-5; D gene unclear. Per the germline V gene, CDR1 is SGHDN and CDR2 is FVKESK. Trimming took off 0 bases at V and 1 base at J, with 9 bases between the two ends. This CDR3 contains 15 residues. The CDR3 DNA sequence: TGTGCCAGCAGCCAAGATCCACGGCCCCAAGAGACCCAGTACTTC. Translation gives CASSQDPRPQETQYF.

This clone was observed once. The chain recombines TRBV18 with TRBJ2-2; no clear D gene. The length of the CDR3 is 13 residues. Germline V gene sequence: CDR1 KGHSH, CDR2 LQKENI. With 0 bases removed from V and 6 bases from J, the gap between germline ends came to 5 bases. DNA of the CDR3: TGTGCCAGCTCACCACCGATCTCCGGGGAGCTGTTTTTT. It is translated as CASSPPISGELFF.

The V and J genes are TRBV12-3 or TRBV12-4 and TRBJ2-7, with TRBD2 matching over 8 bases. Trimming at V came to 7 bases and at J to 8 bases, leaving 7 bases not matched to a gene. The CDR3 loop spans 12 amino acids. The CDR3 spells CASMRLAGKQYF. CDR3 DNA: TGTGCCAGCATGAGGCTAGCGGGCAAGCAGTACTTC.

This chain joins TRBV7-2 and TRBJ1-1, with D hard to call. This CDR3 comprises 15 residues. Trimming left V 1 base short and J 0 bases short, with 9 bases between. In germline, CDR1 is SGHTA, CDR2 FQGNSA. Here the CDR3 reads CASSLDPVMNTEAFF. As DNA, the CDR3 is TGTGCCAGCAGCTTAGATCCAGTTATGAACACTGAAGCTTTCTTT.

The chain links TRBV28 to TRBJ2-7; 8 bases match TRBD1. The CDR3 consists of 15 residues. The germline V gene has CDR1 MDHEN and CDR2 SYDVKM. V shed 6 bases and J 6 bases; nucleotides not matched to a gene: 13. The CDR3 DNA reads TGTGCCAGCAGCTTAAGGGGGACAGGCTCGGGCGAGCAGTACTTC. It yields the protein CASSLRGTGSGEQYF.

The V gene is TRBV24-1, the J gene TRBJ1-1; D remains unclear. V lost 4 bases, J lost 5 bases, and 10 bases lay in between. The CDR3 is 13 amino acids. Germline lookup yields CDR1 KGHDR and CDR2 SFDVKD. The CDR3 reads CATSDRGQTEAFF. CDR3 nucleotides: TGTGCCACCAGTGACCGAGGGCAGACTGAAGCTTTCTTT.

In nucleotides, the CDR3 is TGTGCCAGCAGTTACCTCCGCGGCCCCCTCAATCAGCCCCAGCATTTT. Amino acids: CASSYLRGPLNQPQHF. The V and J genes are TRBV6-6 and TRBJ1-5; D gene ambiguous. Trimming removed 2 bases at V and 3 bases at J, with 14 bases between. Per the germline V gene, CDR1 is MNHNY and CDR2 is SVGAGI (reference sequence). The CDR3 is made up of 16 amino acids.

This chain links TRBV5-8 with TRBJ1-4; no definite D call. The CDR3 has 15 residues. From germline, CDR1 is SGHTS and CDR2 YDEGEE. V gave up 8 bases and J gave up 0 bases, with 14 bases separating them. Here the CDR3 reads CARHITAATNEKLFF. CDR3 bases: TGTGCCAGGCATATTACAGCTGCAACTAATGAAAAACTGTTTTTT.